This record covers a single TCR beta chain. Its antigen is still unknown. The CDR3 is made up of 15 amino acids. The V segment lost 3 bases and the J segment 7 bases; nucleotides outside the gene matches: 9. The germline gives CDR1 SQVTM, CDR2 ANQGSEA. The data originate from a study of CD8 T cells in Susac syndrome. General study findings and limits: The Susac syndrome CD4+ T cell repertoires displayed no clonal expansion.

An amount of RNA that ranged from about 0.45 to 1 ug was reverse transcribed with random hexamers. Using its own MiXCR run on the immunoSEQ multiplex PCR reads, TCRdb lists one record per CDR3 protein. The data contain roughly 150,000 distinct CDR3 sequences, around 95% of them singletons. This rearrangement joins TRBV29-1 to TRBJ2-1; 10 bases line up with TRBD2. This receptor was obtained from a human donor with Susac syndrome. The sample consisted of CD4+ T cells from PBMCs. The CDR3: CSVEERTSGENEQFF. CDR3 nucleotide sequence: TGCAGCGTTGAGGAGCGGACTAGCGGAGAAAATGAGCAGTTCTTC.